This passage covers 26 T cell receptor beta chains from one sample sequenced in a study of cytomegalovirus exposure and HLA in healthy donors. This PCR relied on a set of 60 Vbeta primers and 13 Jbeta primers. Only in-frame clones appear in the TCRdb table, and some are missing; sequencing was by immunoSEQ multiplex PCR. The sample's table shows tens of thousands of clones. The sample consisted of PBMCs. Source of these receptors: a young woman in good health and CMV-seronegative.

Concerning this clone itself: The same CDR3 is also encoded by other DNA sequences in this sample. The chain recombines TRBV28 with TRBJ2-5; no firm D call. This CDR3 region has 15 residues. The germline V gene encodes CDR1 MDHEN and CDR2 SYDVKM. V lost 0 bases, J lost 1 base, and 9 bases lay in between. As DNA, the CDR3 is TGTGCCAGCAGTTTATGGTTTCCCGGCCAAGAGACCCAGTACTTC. Protein sequence: CASSLWFPGQETQYF.

The chain employs TRBV11-3 and TRBJ1-1; D perhaps matches TRBD1 (5 bases). The CDR3 contains 14 residues. V lost 3 bases and J lost 6, with 14 bases in between. Germline values: CDR1 SGHNT, CDR2 YENEEA. CDR3 in DNA: TGTGCCAGCAGCTTCCGAACCAGGACATCTGAAGCTTTCTTT. Its protein is CASSFRTRTSEAFF.

This chain links TRBV10-2 with TRBJ1-1; D remains ambiguous. Germline CDR1 WSHSY, CDR2 SAAADI. The CDR3 runs 11 residues. Trimming shortened V by 4 bases and J by 2 bases, and 2 bases separated the two germline ends. CDR3 DNA: TGCGCCAGCAGTGCAAACACTGAAGCTTTCTTT. It is translated as CASSANTEAFF.

The V call is TRBV6-1, the J call TRBJ2-2, with TRBD2 matching 7 bases. J lost 0 bases, V lost 4 bases, and 11 bases had no gene match. In germline, CDR1 is MNHNS, CDR2 SASEGT. This CDR3 has 18 amino acids. The CDR3 nucleotides are TGTGCCAGCAGTGGGGGGGGGTACGGAGATCCGAACACCGGGGAGCTGTTTTTT. This codes for CASSGGGYGDPNTGELFF.

As regards this clone: This CDR3 is also generated by other DNA sequences in the sample. The V and J genes are TRBV30 and TRBJ1-6, with a weak D call TRBD1 (5 bases). The CDR3 loop spans 13 amino acids. Germline V CDR1 and CDR2: GTSNPN, SVGIG (reference sequence). Trimming removed 3 bases at V and 13 bases at J, with 16 bases between. In DNA form, the CDR3 reads TGTGCCTGGAGGTCTGTGGACACCGTCCCCCTCCACTTT. Protein product: CAWRSVDTVPLHF.

The gene calls are TRBV19 and TRBJ2-2; 8 bases are shared with TRBD1. The CDR3 contains 16 residues. V dropped 6 bases and J dropped 2; count of bases not matched to a gene: 8. Germline lookup yields CDR1 LNHDA and CDR2 SQIVND (reference sequence). This CDR3 reads CASSRGGTGNTGELFF. Here the CDR3 DNA reads TGTGCCAGTAGCAGAGGGGGGACAGGCAACACCGGGGAGCTGTTTTTT.

The chain joins TRBV6-1 to TRBJ1-5; 11 positions agree with TRBD1. Germline values: CDR1 MNHNS, CDR2 SASEGT. Losses at the gene ends were 6 bases for V and 5 bases for J; bases not matched to a gene: 6. The CDR3 is 15 amino acids. This chain's CDR3 is CASSSRDRGDQPQHF. The CDR3 DNA reads as TGTGCCAGCAGCAGCCGGGACAGGGGGGATCAGCCCCAGCATTTT.

The gene calls are TRBV18 and TRBJ1-6; 8 positions match TRBD1. This CDR3 is built from 17 residues. J gave up 1 base and V 3 bases, and 5 bases lay outside the gene matches. The germline gives CDR1 KGHSH, CDR2 LQKENI. The CDR3 sequence is CASSPTGAASYNSPLHF. The CDR3 bases are TGTGCCAGCTCACCGACAGGGGCGGCATCCTATAATTCACCCCTCCACTTT. The whole variable domain, filled in from reference TRBV18 and TRBJ1-6, reads NAGVMQNPRHLVRRRGQEARLRCSPMKGHSHVYWYRQLPEEGLKFMVYLQKENIIDESGMPKERFSAEFPKEGPSILRIQQVVRGDSAAYFCASSPTGAASYNSPLHFGNGTRLTVT.

The chain joins TRBV5-6 to TRBJ1-6; possible D gene TRBD1, 5 bases. CDR3 length: 13 residues. Trimming left V 4 bases short and J 7 bases short, with 9 bases between. Looked up from germline, CDR1 is SGHDT and CDR2 is YYEEEE. CDR3 nucleotides: TGTGCCAGCAGCCTCGACAGAAATTCACCCCTCCACTTT. Protein: CASSLDRNSPLHF.

V is TRBV5-1 and J is TRBJ2-5; TRBD2 might be the D (6 bases). The CDR3 has 14 residues. Trimming pared 5 bases from V and 5 bases from J, leaving 16 bases between. Germline CDR1 is SGHRS and CDR2 is YFSETQ. CDR3 DNA: TGCGCCAGCAGTTCCGCGGAGGGCGGGGAGACCCAGTACTTC. This codes for CASSSAEGGETQYF.

The chain combines TRBV7-9 with TRBJ1-1; TRBD1 might be the D (5 bases). The CDR3 is made up of 14 amino acids. Germline V lookup: CDR1 SEHNR, CDR2 FQNEAQ (reference sequence). Trimming took 3 bases from V and 0 from J, leaving 8 bases between them. Written as DNA, the CDR3 is TGTGCCAGCAGCTTTGGGGCAGTGAACACTGAAGCTTTCTTT. It translates to CASSFGAVNTEAFF.

The gene calls are TRBV5-1 and TRBJ1-1; 11 bases map to TRBD1. Germline CDR1 reads SGHRS; CDR2 reads YFSETQ. Unmatched junction bases numbered 8, after V lost 4 bases and J lost 3 bases. CDR3 size: 16 residues. In nucleotides, the CDR3 is TGCGCCAGCAGCCTATGGACAGGGGGCGATTACACTGAAGCTTTCTTT. This codes for CASSLWTGGDYTEAFF. Filled out from reference TRBV5-1 and TRBJ1-1, the complete variable domain reads KAGVTQTPRYLIKTRGQQVTLSCSPISGHRSVSWYQQTPGQGLQFLFEYFSETQRNKGNFPGRFSGRQFSNSRSEMNVSTLELGDSALYLCASSLWTGGDYTEAFFGQGTRLTVV.

The chain couples TRBV15 to TRBJ1-2; no clear D. The CDR3 totals 13 residues. The V gene lost 4 bases and the J gene lost 8 bases, with 14 bases spanning the gap. Germline values: CDR1 LNHNV, CDR2 YYDKDF (reference sequence). The CDR3 bases are TGTGCCACCAGCACCGTGGCGGGCGGAGGCTACACCTTC. It codes for CATSTVAGGGYTF.

The chain recombines TRBV7-8 with TRBJ2-2; a possible D gene is TRBD2 (6 bases). The CDR3 covers 16 residues. V was trimmed by 1 base and J by 7 bases, leaving 16 bases between them. Germline assignment: CDR1 SGHVS and CDR2 FQNEAQ. The CDR3 loop is CASSLVQTSSHGELFF. The CDR3 DNA reads TGTGCCAGCAGCTTAGTCCAGACTAGTTCTCACGGGGAGCTGTTTTTT.

The chain carries TRBV9 and TRBJ2-7; D is uncertain. CDR1 is SGDLS and CDR2 is YYNGEE in the germline V gene. CDR3 length: 14 residues. Trimming removed 0 bases from V and 0 bases from J, with 7 bases in between. CDR3 amino acids: CASSVADNSYEQYF. The CDR3 DNA reads TGTGCCAGCAGCGTAGCTGACAACTCCTACGAGCAGTACTTC.

The CDR3 here is CASSQGLALANYEQYF. The CDR3, as DNA: TGTGCCAGCAGCCAAGGACTAGCGTTAGCGAATTACGAGCAGTACTTC. The chain employs TRBV4-2 and TRBJ2-7; TRBD2 matches at 8 bases. The CDR3 runs 16 residues. Germline CDR1 and CDR2: LGHNA and YNFKEQ. With 1 base clipped from V and 4 bases from J, the junction kept 9 bases outside the gene matches.

The chain links TRBV15 to TRBJ1-2; D is possibly TRBD1 (6 bases). V was trimmed by 1 base and J by 4 bases, leaving 16 bases between them. Germline V gives CDR1 LNHNV, CDR2 YYDKDF (reference sequence). This CDR3 has 16 residues. The CDR3 region is CATSRGGPARIYGYTF. As DNA, the CDR3 is TGTGCCACCAGCAGAGGGGGGCCAGCCAGGATCTATGGCTACACCTTC.

The chain combines TRBV6-5 with TRBJ1-2; D is unclear. Trimming removed 4 bases at V and 8 bases at J, with 11 bases between. Germline assignment: CDR1 MNHEY and CDR2 SVGAGI. This CDR3 is built from 12 residues. CDR3: CASSSTVGGYTF. The CDR3 bases are TGTGCCAGCAGTTCCACCGTGGGCGGCTACACCTTC.

The chain carries TRBV4-2 and TRBJ2-7; TRBD2 matches 8 bases. The CDR3 length is 15 residues. With V trimmed by 0 bases and J by 2 bases, 3 bases remained unmatched. Germline V CDR1 and CDR2: LGHNA, YNFKEQ. CDR3 amino acids: CASSQDLAGAYEQYF. The DNA for the CDR3 is TGTGCCAGCAGCCAAGATCTAGCGGGCGCCTACGAGCAGTACTTC.

Here the CDR3 reads CASIEGRGDVGEAFF. The CDR3 region has the DNA TGTGCCAGCATCGAAGGCAGGGGAGACGTGGGTGAAGCTTTCTTT. V usage is TRBV6-1 and J usage is TRBJ1-1; possibly TRBD1 for D (6 bases). Germline-derived CDR1 and CDR2 are MNHNS and SASEGT. V was shortened by 7 bases and J by 7 bases, with 22 bases between the two germline ends. The CDR3 loop spans 15 amino acids.

V usage is TRBV7-9 and J usage is TRBJ1-1, with a tentative D call TRBD1 (5 bases). V gave up 4 bases and J gave up 1 base, with 10 bases separating them. Per germline, CDR1 SEHNR and CDR2 FQNEAQ (reference sequence). This CDR3 comprises 14 residues. In DNA form, the CDR3 reads TGTGCCAGCAGCTATCGCGGGGCGAACACTGAAGCTTTCTTT. Translation gives CASSYRGANTEAFF. The variable domain in full, completed from reference TRBV7-9 and TRBJ1-1, reads DTGVSQNPRHKITKRGQNVTFRCDPISEHNRLYWYRQTLGQGPEFLTYFQNEAQLEKSRLLSDRFSAERPKGSFSTLEIQRTEQGDSAMYLCASSYRGANTEAFFGQGTRLTVV.

V usage is TRBV30 and J usage is TRBJ2-3, with TRBD1 matching over 7 bases. This CDR3 has 15 amino acids. Per the germline V gene, CDR1 is GTSNPN and CDR2 is SVGIG (reference sequence). With 2 bases clipped from V and 2 bases from J, the junction kept 7 bases outside the gene matches. In DNA, the CDR3 is TGTGCCTGGAGTTTAAGGGGGCTCGTCACAGATACGCAGTATTTT. It translates to CAWSLRGLVTDTQYF. Together with reference TRBV30 and TRBJ2-3, the CDR3 gives the full variable domain: SQTIHQWPATLVQPVGSPLSLECTVEGTSNPNLYWYRQAAGRGLQLLFYSVGIGQISSEVPQNLSASRPQDRQFILSSKKLLLSDSGFYLCAWSLRGLVTDTQYFGPGTRLTVL.

This chain links TRBV19 with TRBJ2-7, with TRBD2 identical over 10 bases. V was pared by 5 bases and J by 7 bases, with 8 bases of the junction left unmatched. The germline gives CDR1 LNHDA, CDR2 SQIVND (reference sequence). The CDR3 is 14 residues long. The CDR3 DNA follows: TGTGCCAGTAGTCTCCAGCGGGAGGGCCGTGAGCAGTACTTC. Its translation: CASSLQREGREQYF.

V usage is TRBV7-8 and J usage is TRBJ2-2; 11 nucleotides line up with TRBD2. In germline, CDR1 is SGHVS, CDR2 FQNEAQ. The V gene end was trimmed by 5 bases and the J gene end by 1 base; junction bases not matched to a gene: 12. The length of the CDR3 is 19 residues. Written as DNA, the CDR3 is TGTGCCAGCAGCCCCCGTCGCGGTAGCGGGGGGGAGAACACCGGGGAGCTGTTTTTT. This translates into CASSPRRGSGGENTGELFF.

This chain uses TRBV19 with TRBJ1-5; D unclear. The CDR3 runs 12 residues. V shed 1 base and J shed 7 bases, with 5 bases lying between them. Germline V gene lookup returns CDR1 LNHDA and CDR2 SQIVND (reference sequence). CDR3 DNA: TGTGCCAGTAGTATAGTTACACAGCCCCAGCATTTT. Amino acid sequence: CASSIVTQPQHF.

V and J are TRBV5-8 and TRBJ2-3, with TRBD2 matching 14 bases. CDR1 and CDR2 (germline): SGHTS, YDEGEE. The CDR3 runs to 17 residues. V was pared by 3 bases and J by 7 bases, with 10 bases of the junction left unmatched. CDR3 region: CASSSPQTSGRVNTQYF. The CDR3 DNA is TGTGCCAGCAGCTCGCCTCAGACTAGCGGGAGGGTTAATACGCAGTATTTT.